This TCR beta chain emerged from a study of cytomegalovirus exposure and HLA in healthy donors. The PCR contained 60 Vbeta and 13 Jbeta primers. The protocol was immunoSEQ multiplex PCR, while the TCRdb copy is restricted to in-frame clones and leaves out a portion. The specimen's table records fewer than 150,000 clones. A remark on this clone: What it binds is not known.

Study-level results: An ancestry cluster, one associated with Asian ancestry, reportedly showed fewer N-insertions than the 666-donor mean in a later analysis. Follow-up analysis later connected one missense variant in DCLRE1C with trimming of TCR beta V- and J-genes. TCR beta V segments were, for the most part, productive about 87% or about 30% of the time in an earlier analysis.

The clonotype originates from a man in his forties in good health and CMV-seronegative. The specimen sequenced was PBMCs.

This CDR3 reads CASSLRSAGETQYF. The DNA for the CDR3 is TGCGCCAGCAGCTTGCGTAGCGCGGGAGAGACCCAGTACTTC. The rearrangement joins TRBV5-1 to TRBJ2-5; TRBD2 might be the D (5 bases). Trimming shortened V by 1 base and J by 4 bases, and 11 bases separated the two germline ends. Germline lookup yields CDR1 SGHRS and CDR2 YFSETQ. This CDR3 region has 14 residues. Full variable domain (remainder filled in from reference TRBV5-1 and TRBJ2-5): KAGVTQTPRYLIKTRGQQVTLSCSPISGHRSVSWYQQTPGQGLQFLFEYFSETQRNKGNFPGRFSGRQFSNSRSEMNVSTLELGDSALYLCASSLRSAGETQYFGPGTRLLVL.